This T cell receptor (beta chain) emerged from a study of blood T cell repertoires in COVID-19. This clone has more than one count but fewer than ten. Clones were sequenced by immunoSEQ multiplex PCR, and TCRdb holds only the in-frame ones, with some missing. The table lists about 120,000 clones, roughly four fifths of them singletons. This CDR3 has 11 amino acids. V lost 4 bases to trimming and J lost 11 bases, with 12 bases between them. Germline-derived CDR1 and CDR2 are SNHLY and FYNNEI. The TCR was taken from a human donor in a cohort sampled during active COVID-19. The chain couples TRBV2 to TRBJ2-7; maybe TRBD2 (6 bases). Specimen: peripheral blood. The CDR3 reads CASSGGLGEYF. DNA for the CDR3: TGTGCCAGCAGTGGGGGACTCGGCGAGTACTTC.